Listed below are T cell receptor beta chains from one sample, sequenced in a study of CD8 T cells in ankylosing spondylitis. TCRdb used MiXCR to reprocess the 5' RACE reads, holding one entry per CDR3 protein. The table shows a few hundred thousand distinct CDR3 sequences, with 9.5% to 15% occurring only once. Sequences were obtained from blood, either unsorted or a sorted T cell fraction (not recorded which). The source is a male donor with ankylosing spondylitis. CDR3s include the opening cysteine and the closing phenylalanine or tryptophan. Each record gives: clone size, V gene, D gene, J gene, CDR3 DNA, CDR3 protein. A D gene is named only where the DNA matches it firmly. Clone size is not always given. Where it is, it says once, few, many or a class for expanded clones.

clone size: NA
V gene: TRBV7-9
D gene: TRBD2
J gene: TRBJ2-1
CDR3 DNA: TGTGCCAGCAGCGCTAGCGGGAGGTTACACAATGAGCAGTTCTTC
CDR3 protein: CASSASGRLHNEQFF

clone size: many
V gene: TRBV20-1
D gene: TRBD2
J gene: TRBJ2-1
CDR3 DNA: TGCAGTGCTCTCGGACTAGCGGGGGTGGGCTCCTACAATGAGCAGTTCTTC
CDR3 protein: CSALGLAGVGSYNEQFF

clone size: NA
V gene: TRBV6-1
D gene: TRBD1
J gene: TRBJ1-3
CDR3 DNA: TGTGCCAGCAGTGTCTATCAGGGGACAGCTTCTGGAAACACCATATATTTT
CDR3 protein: CASSVYQGTASGNTIYF

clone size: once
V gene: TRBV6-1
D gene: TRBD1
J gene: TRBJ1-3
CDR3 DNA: TGTGCCAGCAGTGGCCGGGACAGGTTTGGAAACACCATATATTTT
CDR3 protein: CASSGRDRFGNTIYF

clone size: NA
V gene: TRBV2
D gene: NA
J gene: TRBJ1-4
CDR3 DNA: TGTGCCAGCAGGGGACGTCCGGGCTCAACTAATGAAAAACTGTTTTTT
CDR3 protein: CASRGRPGSTNEKLFF

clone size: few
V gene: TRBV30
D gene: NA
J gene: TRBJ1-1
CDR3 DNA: TGTGCCTGGAGAGTGGGGCTGTGGACTGAAGCTTTCTTT
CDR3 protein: CAWRVGLWTEAFF

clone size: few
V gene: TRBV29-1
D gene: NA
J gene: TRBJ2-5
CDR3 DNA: TGCAGCGTTGAAGATCGGGGACACTTCCAAGAGACCCAGTACTTC
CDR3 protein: CSVEDRGHFQETQYF

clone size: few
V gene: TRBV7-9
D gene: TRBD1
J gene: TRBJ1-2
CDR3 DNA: TGTGCCAGCAGCTTATCTACAGGGGAAGATGGCTACACCTTC
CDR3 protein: CASSLSTGEDGYTF

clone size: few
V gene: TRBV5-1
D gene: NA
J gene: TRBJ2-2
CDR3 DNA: TGCGCCAGCGGCAGGGGGGCGAACACCGGGGAGCTGTTTTTT
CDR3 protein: CASGRGANTGELFF

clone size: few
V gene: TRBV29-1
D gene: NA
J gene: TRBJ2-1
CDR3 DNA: TGCAGCGTTGAATCCGGGAGCTCCTACAATGAGCAGTTCTTC
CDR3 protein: CSVESGSSYNEQFF

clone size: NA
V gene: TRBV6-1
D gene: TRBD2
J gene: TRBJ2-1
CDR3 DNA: TGTGCCAGCAGTAGACTAGCGGGAGGGCAAGTTGAGCAGTTCTTC
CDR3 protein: CASSRLAGGQVEQFF

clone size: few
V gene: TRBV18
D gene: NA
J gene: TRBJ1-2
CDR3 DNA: TGTGCCAGCTCACCACCGGAGGGGTACTATGGCTACACCTTC
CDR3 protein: CASSPPEGYYGYTF

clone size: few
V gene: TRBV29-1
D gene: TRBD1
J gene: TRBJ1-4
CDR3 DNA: TGCAGCGCCCAGGGGGATAATGAAAAACTGTTTTTT
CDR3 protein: CSAQGDNEKLFF

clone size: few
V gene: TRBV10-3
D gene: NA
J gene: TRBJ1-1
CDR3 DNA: TGTGCCATCAAGAAGATGGAGAACACTGAAGCTTTCTTT
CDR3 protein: CAIKKMENTEAFF

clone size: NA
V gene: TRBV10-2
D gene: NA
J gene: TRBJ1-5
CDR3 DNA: TGCGCCAGCAGTGACAGGGCACGAAGCCAGCCCCAGCATTTT
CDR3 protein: CASSDRARSQPQHF

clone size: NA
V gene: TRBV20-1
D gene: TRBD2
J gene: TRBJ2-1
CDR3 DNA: TGCAGTGCTAGGGGGGGGAGGGCCTACAATGAGCAGTTCTTC
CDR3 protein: CSARGGRAYNEQFF

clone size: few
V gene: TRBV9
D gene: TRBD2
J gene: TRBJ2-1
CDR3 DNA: TGTGCCAGCAGAGAACCGGGACTAGGGTCAAATGAGCAGTTCTTC
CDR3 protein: CASREPGLGSNEQFF

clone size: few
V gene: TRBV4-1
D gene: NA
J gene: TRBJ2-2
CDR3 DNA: TGCGCCAGCAGCCAAGATCAGGGATCAGGGTGGGACACCGGGGAGCTGTTTTTT
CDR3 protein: CASSQDQGSGWDTGELFF

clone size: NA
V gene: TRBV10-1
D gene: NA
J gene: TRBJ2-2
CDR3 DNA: TGCGCCAGCAGTGCCTCTGGGGCGCGAACCGGGGAGCTGTTTTTT
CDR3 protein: CASSASGARTGELFF

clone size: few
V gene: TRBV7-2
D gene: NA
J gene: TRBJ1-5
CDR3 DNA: TGTGCCAGCAGCCCCCCGGGATTTGGCAATCAGCCCCAGCATTTT
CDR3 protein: CASSPPGFGNQPQHF

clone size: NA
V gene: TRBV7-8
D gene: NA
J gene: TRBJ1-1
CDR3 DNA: TGTGCCAGCAGCTTATTATTGGGGAACACTGAAGCTTTCTTT
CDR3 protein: CASSLLLGNTEAFF

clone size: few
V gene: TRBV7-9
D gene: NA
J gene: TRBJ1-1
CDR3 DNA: TGTGCCAGCAGCTTAAGTACCGACACTGAAGCTTTCTTT
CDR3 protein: CASSLSTDTEAFF

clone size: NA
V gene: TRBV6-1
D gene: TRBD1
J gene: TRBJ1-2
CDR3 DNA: TGTGCCAGCATCCCGGCGGGACAGGGCCGCGGCTACACCTTC
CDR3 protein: CASIPAGQGRGYTF

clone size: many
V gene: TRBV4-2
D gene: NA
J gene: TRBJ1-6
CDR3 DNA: TGTGCCAGCAGCCAAGAGGGCAGGGCTTCACCCCTCCACTTT
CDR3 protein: CASSQEGRASPLHF

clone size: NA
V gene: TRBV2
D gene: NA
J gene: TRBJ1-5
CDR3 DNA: TGTGCCAGCAATGCAGGGACGCTCAATCAGCCCCAGCATTTT
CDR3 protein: CASNAGTLNQPQHF

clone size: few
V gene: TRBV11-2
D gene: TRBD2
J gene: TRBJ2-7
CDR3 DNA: TGTGCCAGCAGCTTAGATCACCTAGCGGGAGATACCTACGAGCAGTACTTC
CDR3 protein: CASSLDHLAGDTYEQYF

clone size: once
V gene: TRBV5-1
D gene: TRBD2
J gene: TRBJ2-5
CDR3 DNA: TGCGCCAGCAGCTTTTGGACTAGCGGGGGGGCCGGTGAGACCCAGTACTTC
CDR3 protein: CASSFWTSGGAGETQYF

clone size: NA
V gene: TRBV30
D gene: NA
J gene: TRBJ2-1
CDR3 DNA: TGTGCCTGGAGCGCCTTAGGGAATGAGCAGTTCTTC
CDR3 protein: CAWSALGNEQFF

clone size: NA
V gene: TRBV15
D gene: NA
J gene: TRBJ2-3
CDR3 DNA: TGTGCCACCAGCAGAGACTCGGGAAGCACAGATACGCAGTATTTT
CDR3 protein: CATSRDSGSTDTQYF

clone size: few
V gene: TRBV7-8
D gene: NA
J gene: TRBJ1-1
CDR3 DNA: TGTGCCAGCAGCCAGAAGACAGGCACTGAAGCTTTCTTT
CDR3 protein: CASSQKTGTEAFF

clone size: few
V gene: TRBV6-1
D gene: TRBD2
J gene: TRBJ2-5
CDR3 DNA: TGTGCCAGCCGCCCCTACGGACTAGCGGGAGAGAGGACTCGAGAGACCCAGTACTTC
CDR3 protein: CASRPYGLAGERTRETQYF

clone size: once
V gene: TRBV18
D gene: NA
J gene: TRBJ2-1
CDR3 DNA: TGTGCCAGCTCACCACCAAACGGGCGCGGTTGGGATGAGCAGTTCTTC
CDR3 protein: CASSPPNGRGWDEQFF

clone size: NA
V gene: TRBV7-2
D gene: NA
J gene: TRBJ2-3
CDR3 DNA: TGTGCCAGCAGCTTAGATAGGGATTCAGATACGCAGTATTTT
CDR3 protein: CASSLDRDSDTQYF

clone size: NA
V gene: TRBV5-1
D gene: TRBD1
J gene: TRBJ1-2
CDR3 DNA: TGCGCCAGCAGCCCGACGGACAGGGAAGGCTATGGCTACACCTTC
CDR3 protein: CASSPTDREGYGYTF

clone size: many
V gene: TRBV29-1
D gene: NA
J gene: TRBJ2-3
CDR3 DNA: TGCAGCGCCGGAAGGGGAGCCGAACTAGATACGCAGTATTTT
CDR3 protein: CSAGRGAELDTQYF

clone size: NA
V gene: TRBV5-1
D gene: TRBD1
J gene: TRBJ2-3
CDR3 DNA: TGCGCCAGCAGCTTGGCCGGGGACAGGGCAAGCACAGATACGCAGTATTTT
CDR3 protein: CASSLAGDRASTDTQYF